A selection of T cell receptor beta chains follows, all from one sample in a study of CD8+CD57+ T cells in acquired aplastic anemia. TCRdb ran MiXCR on the reads and lists one entry per CDR3 protein. The sample yields some 190,000 distinct CDR3 sequences, 46% seen once. The material sequenced was sorted CD4+, CD8+, or CD8+CD57+ T cells (not recorded which) from PBMCs. The receptors originated from a human donor in good health. Each CDR3 is given with its conserved first and last residue. The D gene is left open where the match is weak. Part of the rows lack a size; the others show once, few, many or a class for expanded clones.

d_gene,j_gene,abundance,v_gene,CDR3aa,CDR3nt
NA,TRBJ1-5,many,TRBV24-1,CATSDHRVGQPQHF,TGTGCCACCAGTGATCACAGGGTAGGGCAGCCCCAGCATTTT
NA,TRBJ2-3,many,TRBV7-9,CASSLVWADTQYF,TGTGCCAGCAGCTTAGTCTGGGCAGATACGCAGTATTTT
NA,TRBJ2-3,NA,TRBV11-2,CASSLVVSGTDTQYF,TGTGCCAGCAGCTTAGTAGTGTCCGGCACAGATACGCAGTATTTT
TRBD2,TRBJ2-1,NA,TRBV2,CASSKLAGAYNEQFF,TGTGCCAGCAGTAAACTAGCGGGAGCGTACAATGAGCAGTTCTTC
NA,TRBJ2-2,many,TRBV5-1,CASRGGASNTGELFF,TGCGCCAGCAGGGGGGGAGCTTCGAACACCGGGGAGCTGTTTTTT
NA,TRBJ1-2,NA,TRBV7-9,CASSLEVTDYGYTF,TGTGCCAGCAGCTTAGAGGTGACAGACTATGGCTACACCTTC
NA,TRBJ2-1,NA,TRBV4-3,CASSQARDPLAVQFF,TGCGCCAGCAGCCAAGCTCGTGACCCCCTAGCCGTGCAGTTCTTC
NA,TRBJ1-6,NA,TRBV19,CASSTQPDGNSPLHF,TGTGCCAGTAGTACTCAACCTGACGGAAATTCACCCCTCCACTTT
TRBD1,TRBJ2-4,NA,TRBV10-1,CASSGPGQGYIQYF,TGCGCCAGCAGTGGACCGGGACAGGGTTACATTCAGTACTTC
NA,TRBJ1-1,many,TRBV2,CARNPGHTEAFF,TGTGCCAGAAACCCAGGGCACACTGAAGCTTTCTTT
TRBD1,TRBJ2-3,many,TRBV19,CASRPGQGSTDTQYF,TGTGCCAGTAGACCGGGACAGGGGAGCACAGATACGCAGTATTTT
NA,TRBJ2-1,NA,TRBV7-6,CASSSPGDEQFF,TGTGCCAGCAGCTCCCCTGGGGATGAGCAGTTCTTC
NA,TRBJ1-5,many,TRBV19,CASSITLQGRNQPQHF,TGTGCCAGTAGTATCACCCTCCAGGGTCGGAATCAGCCCCAGCATTTT
TRBD1,TRBJ1-6,many,TRBV7-2,CASRPFDRVDSPLHF,TGTGCCAGCAGACCCTTCGACAGGGTTGATTCACCCCTCCACTTT
TRBD1,TRBJ2-2,NA,TRBV12-3/TRBV12-4,CASTPWTGLTGELFF,TGTGCCAGCACCCCTTGGACAGGGCTGACCGGGGAGCTGTTTTTT
TRBD1,TRBJ1-2,many,TRBV6-1,CASSEGAGGANYGYTF,TGTGCCAGCAGTGAAGGGGCAGGGGGCGCGAACTATGGCTACACCTTC